The subject of this entry is one T cell receptor beta chain. The antigen remains undetermined. Regions amplified from RNA transcripts were the TCR beta CDR3 regions. The HTBI primer set was used in a first-round RT-PCR of the TCR CDR3. TCRdb passed the multiplex PCR reads through MiXCR, listing each CDR3 protein once. Among hundreds of thousands of distinct CDR3 sequences, around a fifth were seen once, and the ten largest hold approximately 37%. The data were taken from a study of T cells in Graves' hyperthyroidism and ophthalmopathy. Germline V gene data show CDR1 as LNHNV and CDR2 as YYDKDF (reference sequence). The V and J ends lost 1 base and 1 base respectively, with 10 bases between them. CDR3 length equals 15 residues. Study outcomes and limitations: Most thyroid clonotypes that were expanded above 0.001 also turned up in blood.

This receptor was identified in a middle-aged man with Graves' ophthalmopathy. The specimen sequenced was blood. V is TRBV15 and J is TRBJ2-5; D unresolved. CDR3 protein: CATSRALGSQETQYF. The CDR3 region has the DNA TGTGCCACCAGCAGAGCCCTCGGGTCCCAAGAGACCCAGTACTTC.